The 20 T cell receptor beta chains below come from one sample, sequenced in a study of blood T cell repertoires in COVID-19. The table came from immunoSEQ multiplex PCR; TCRdb's copy has only in-frame clones and leaves some out. This sample has 200,000 or so clones; about four fifths occur once, and the top ten carry less than 9.5%. Input material: PBMCs or T cells enriched from blood (not recorded which). These receptors were obtained from a man in his forties who had recovered from COVID-19.

This clone was seen more than once but under ten times. This chain uses TRBV10-2 with TRBJ1-1; D is ambiguous. Germline V gene lookup returns CDR1 WSHSY and CDR2 SAAADI. The CDR3 has 18 residues. V was shortened by 3 bases and J by 5 bases, with 25 bases between the two germline ends. For the CDR3, the DNA is TGCGCCAGCAGTGAATACGAGCAGGATTTGGCTGAATGGACTGAAGCTTTCTTT. Translated: CASSEYEQDLAEWTEAFF.

The chain recombines TRBV5-4 with TRBJ1-4; TRBD1 agrees at 9 bases. The V gene end was trimmed by 3 bases and the J gene end by 7 bases; junction bases not matched to a gene: 10. The CDR3 totals 16 residues. The germline V gene has CDR1 SGHNT and CDR2 YYREEE (reference sequence). The CDR3 nucleotides read TGTGCCAGCAGCTCCGAACACGAGACAGGGGGTGAAAAACTGTTTTTT. Translating gives CASSSEHETGGEKLFF.

The rearrangement links TRBV7-9 to TRBJ2-6; unclear D gene. V was shortened by 3 bases and J by 11 bases, with 8 bases between the two germline ends. The V gene's germline CDR1 is SEHNR and CDR2 FQNEAQ (reference sequence). CDR3 length: 12 amino acids. CDR3 coding DNA: TGTGCCAGCAGCTTTTTCGAGGACGTCCTGACTTTC. As protein: CASSFFEDVLTF.

The chain joins TRBV27 to TRBJ1-2; 11 bases are shared with TRBD1. Germline V gene lookup returns CDR1 MNHEY and CDR2 SMNVEV (reference sequence). V shed 5 bases and J 7 bases; nucleotides not matched to a gene: 9. The CDR3 loop spans 15 amino acids. The DNA of the CDR3 is TGTGCCAGCAGTCCCCCGGACAGGGGGCGCGGTGGCTACACCTTC. It is translated as CASSPPDRGRGGYTF.

This clone has more than one count but fewer than ten. This chain links TRBV24-1 with TRBJ2-3; D is possibly TRBD2 (6 bases). CDR1 KGHDR and CDR2 SFDVKD come from the germline V gene. This CDR3 is 15 amino acids long. The V and J ends lost 3 bases and 2 bases respectively, with 11 bases between them. CDR3 sequence: CATSDSGSFTDTQYF. CDR3 nucleotide sequence: TGTGCCACCAGTGATAGCGGGTCTTTCACAGATACGCAGTATTTT.

This rearrangement joins TRBV19 to TRBJ1-1; D is ambiguous. Trimming stripped 3 bases from V and 1 base from J, with 6 bases between. Germline assignment: CDR1 LNHDA and CDR2 SQIVND (reference sequence). The CDR3 extends over 13 amino acids. The CDR3, as DNA: TGTGCCAGTAGTATCGAGGCGAACACTGAAGCTTTCTTT. Its protein product is CASSIEANTEAFF.

V and J are TRBV9 and TRBJ2-3; 8 bases are a match to TRBD2. The CDR3 sequence is 16 residues long. Germline trimming cut 3 bases from V and 8 bases from J; bases unmatched to any gene: 14. Germline V CDR1 and CDR2: SGDLS, YYNGEE. In DNA form, the CDR3 reads TGTGCCAGCAGCGCGATCCTGGGGACTAGTATTGGTACGCAGTATTTT. It translates to CASSAILGTSIGTQYF.

The rearrangement joins TRBV5-1 to TRBJ1-1; perhaps TRBD1 as D (6 bases). The CDR3 sequence is 14 residues long. With 3 bases removed from V and 1 base from J, the gap between germline ends came to 10 bases. The germline V gene encodes CDR1 SGHRS and CDR2 YFSETQ. CDR3 loop: CASSYDRPNTEAFF. The CDR3 nucleotides read TGCGCCAGCAGCTATGACAGGCCGAACACTGAAGCTTTCTTT.

V and J are TRBV27 and TRBJ1-1, with a weak D call TRBD1 (6 bases). The CDR3 has 13 residues. V was trimmed by 4 bases and J by 3 bases, leaving 9 bases between them. CDR1 and CDR2 (germline): MNHEY, SMNVEV (reference sequence). The DNA of the CDR3 is TGTGCCAGCAGTTACAGGGCGGACACTGAAGCTTTCTTT. Protein: CASSYRADTEAFF.

As DNA, the CDR3 is TGCAGCGGGGTAGTGACACCCAACACTGAAGCTTTCTTT. This gives the protein CSGVVTPNTEAFF. J is TRBJ1-1 and V is TRBV29-1; unclear D gene. Germline CDR1 SQVTM, CDR2 ANQGSEA. The CDR3 spans 13 residues. The V gene lost 7 bases and the J gene lost 2 bases, with 14 bases spanning the gap.

The chain employs TRBV11-2 and TRBJ2-5, with D possibly TRBD2 on 6 matching bases. The CDR3 is 17 residues long. The V gene lost 8 bases and the J gene lost 3 bases, with 25 bases spanning the gap. Germline loops: CDR1 SGHAT, CDR2 FQNNGV. The DNA of the CDR3 is TGTGCCAGCGTCGCGACTAGGGGTTCGGGATCAAAAGAGACCCAGTACTTC. Translating it yields CASVATRGSGSKETQYF. Combining the CDR3 with reference TRBV11-2 and TRBJ2-5 gives the whole variable domain EAGVAQSPRYKIIEKRQSVAFWCNPISGHATLYWYQQILGQGPKLLIQFQNNGVVDDSQLPKDRFSAERLKGVDSTLKIQPAKLEDSAVYLCASVATRGSGSKETQYFGPGTRLLVL.

The chain is built from TRBV6-1 and TRBJ2-1, with 8 bases identical to TRBD1. The CDR3 totals 15 residues. The junction had 0 bases not matched to a gene; V was cut back by 0 bases and J by 2 bases. The germline gives CDR1 MNHNS, CDR2 SASEGT. The CDR3: CASSEAGQAYNEQFF. CDR3 nucleotides: TGTGCCAGCAGTGAAGCGGGACAGGCCTACAATGAGCAGTTCTTC.

The rearrangement joins TRBV5-1 to TRBJ2-5, with D perhaps TRBD1 (5 bases). Germline lookup yields CDR1 SGHRS and CDR2 YFSETQ. The CDR3 length is 14 residues. The V end was cut by 4 bases, the J end by 4 bases, with 14 bases between. The CDR3, as DNA: TGCGCCAGCAGCGCGACACGGCAGGGAGAGACCCAGTACTTC. This encodes CASSATRQGETQYF.

This chain uses TRBV7-2 with TRBJ2-7, with 7 bases fitting TRBD1. The CDR3 covers 13 residues. V dropped 2 bases and J dropped 4; count of bases not matched to a gene: 2. Germline V gene lookup returns CDR1 SGHTA and CDR2 FQGNSA. CDR3 coding DNA: TGTGCCAGCAGCTTATCACAGGGGTACGAGCAGTACTTC. Protein: CASSLSQGYEQYF.

This chain connects TRBV10-1 to TRBJ1-3, with 8 bases aligning to TRBD1. Per the germline V gene, CDR1 is WNHNN and CDR2 is SYGVQD (reference sequence). J gave up 5 bases and V 8 bases, and 17 bases lay outside the gene matches. The CDR3 is made up of 17 amino acids. CDR3 nucleotides: TGCGCCAGCCCGCATTACAAGACAGGGGCTTCTAGAAACACCATATATTTT. Encoded protein: CASPHYKTGASRNTIYF.

The chain has TRBV18 and TRBJ1-4; weak D call: TRBD1 (6 bases). The CDR3 sequence is 14 residues long. The ends were cut back, 4 bases at V and 5 bases at J, with 11 bases in the middle. Germline V lookup: CDR1 KGHSH, CDR2 LQKENI. CDR3 sequence: CASSRTETNEKLFF. CDR3 DNA sequence: TGTGCCAGCTCACGGACAGAGACGAATGAAAAACTGTTTTTT.

With regard to this clone: The identical CDR3 is also encoded by other nucleotide sequences in the sample. This chain uses TRBV18 with TRBJ1-1; D gene ambiguous. The CDR3 has 13 amino acids. Per germline, CDR1 KGHSH and CDR2 LQKENI. Trimming removed 0 bases from V and 0 bases from J, with 2 bases in between. The CDR3 nucleotides are TGTGCCAGCTCACCACCCATGAACACTGAAGCTTTCTTT. Its translation is CASSPPMNTEAFF.

The chain couples TRBV6-5 to TRBJ1-2; the D gene is possibly TRBD1 (6 bases). The CDR3 totals 15 residues. V was pared by 0 bases and J by 4 bases, with 12 bases between. The germline V gene encodes CDR1 MNHEY and CDR2 SVGAGI. CDR3 bases: TGTGCCAGCAGTTACTCGAGGGGGGGGGCCTATGGCTACACCTTC. Translated: CASSYSRGGAYGYTF.

The chain carries TRBV19 and TRBJ2-7; D may be TRBD2 (6 bases). The V gene's germline CDR1 is LNHDA and CDR2 SQIVND (reference sequence). The length of the CDR3 is 15 residues. V gave up 3 bases and J gave up 2 bases, with 14 bases separating them. The CDR3 reads CASSISGDSPYEQYF. The CDR3, as DNA: TGTGCCAGTAGTATTTCGGGAGACAGTCCCTACGAGCAGTACTTC. The entire variable domain, with the rest obtained from reference TRBV19 and TRBJ2-7, is as follows: DGGITQSPKYLFRKEGQNVTLSCEQNLNHDAMYWYRQDPGQGLRLIYYSQIVNDFQKGDIAEGYSVSREKKESFPLTVTSAQKNPTAFYLCASSISGDSPYEQYFGPGTRLTVT.

The rearrangement uses TRBV13 and TRBJ2-3; possibly TRBD2 for D (6 bases). Trimming cost V 7 bases and J 3 bases, with 17 bases left between them. This CDR3 is built from 15 residues. From germline, CDR1 is PRHDT and CDR2 FYEKMQ (reference sequence). The CDR3 protein is CASKTARGGTDTQYF. The CDR3 bases are TGTGCCAGCAAAACGGCGCGGGGTGGGACAGATACGCAGTATTTT.